This record concerns one T cell receptor beta chain sequence. Its antigen is as yet unknown. The PCR contained 60 Vbeta and 13 Jbeta primers. Only in-frame clones appear in the TCRdb table, and some are missing; sequencing was by immunoSEQ multiplex PCR. The profile shows some 150,000 clones, 65% to 85% of them singletons. The data were obtained in a study of cytomegalovirus exposure and HLA in healthy donors. For the study at large: Around 85 million unique TCR sequences came from HLA-typed donors in an early release.

Trimming cost V 3 bases and J 5 bases, with 15 bases left between them. The CDR3 length is 15 residues. Germline V gene lookup returns CDR1 SGHRS and CDR2 YFSETQ. Findings and caveats of the study: Follow-up analysis seemed to connect common viral pathogens with several of the most significant clusters identified. Within an earlier analysis, most TCR beta V segments proved productive either about 87% or about 30% of the time. CMV antigen specificity was confirmed in vitro for a few CMV-associated chains.

The material sequenced was PBMCs. This sequence was found in a woman younger than 35 in good health and CMV-seronegative. This chain links TRBV5-1 with TRBJ2-1; D perhaps matches TRBD1 (5 bases). The CDR3: CASSSAGREDNEQFF. The DNA for the CDR3 is TGCGCCAGCAGCTCGGCCGGCAGGGAAGACAATGAGCAGTTCTTC. The complete variable domain, with remaining parts taken from reference TRBV5-1 and TRBJ2-1, reads KAGVTQTPRYLIKTRGQQVTLSCSPISGHRSVSWYQQTPGQGLQFLFEYFSETQRNKGNFPGRFSGRQFSNSRSEMNVSTLELGDSALYLCASSSAGREDNEQFFGPGTRLTVL.